These 22 T cell receptor beta chains came from one sample sequenced in a study of blood T cells in healthy people across ages. A second about 7 to 12 cycle PCR used barcoded and J-beta primers. TCRdb fed the 5' RACE reads into MiXCR, producing one record per CDR3 protein. The table records approximately 800,000 distinct CDR3 sequences, approximately 35% of them present only once. Sequenced input: blood. The receptors originated from a man younger than 30 in good health.

V gene TRBV4-3 combines with J gene TRBJ1-2; no clear D. Germline values: CDR1 LGHNA, CDR2 YSLEER. V shed 1 base and J shed 4 bases, with 22 bases lying between them. This CDR3 is 18 amino acids long. The CDR3 sequence: CASSQGLTAYLPTYGYTF. CDR3 coding DNA: TGCGCCAGCAGCCAAGGCTTAACAGCGTATCTACCTACCTATGGCTACACCTTC.

V gene TRBV12-3 or TRBV12-4 combines with J gene TRBJ1-2; TRBD1 matches 9 bases. This CDR3 is 17 amino acids long. Germline trimming cut 4 bases from V and 3 bases from J; bases unmatched to any gene: 12. The CDR3 DNA reads TGTGCCAGCAGTTCCAGACTAAACAGGGGGCAGGACTATGGCTACACCTTC. It yields the protein CASSSRLNRGQDYGYTF.

The chain combines TRBV25-1 with TRBJ2-1, with a tentative D call TRBD2 (5 bases). Trimming took off 11 bases at V and 8 bases at J, with 13 bases between the two ends. CDR3 length equals 11 residues. The germline CDR1 and CDR2 sequences are MGHDK and SYGVNS. The CDR3 DNA follows: TGTGCCCTAGGCCCCGGGGATGAGCAGTTCTTC. This sequence encodes CALGPGDEQFF.

This chain links TRBV7-2 with TRBJ2-7; the match to TRBD1 covers 9 bases. CDR3 length: 15 amino acids. Germline lookup yields CDR1 SGHTA and CDR2 FQGNSA. V was pared by 2 bases and J by 4 bases, with 6 bases of the junction left unmatched. CDR3 nucleotide sequence: TGTGCCAGCAGCTTAAAAGGACAGGGGAGGTACGAGCAGTACTTC. It codes for CASSLKGQGRYEQYF.

This clonotype was recorded once. The chain recombines TRBV15 with TRBJ1-1, with D perhaps TRBD1 (5 bases). Trimming cost V 4 bases and J 8 bases, with 20 bases left between them. This CDR3 has 15 amino acids. Per the germline V gene, CDR1 is LNHNV and CDR2 is YYDKDF (reference sequence). The CDR3 nucleotides are TGTGCCACCAGCATCAACCGAGATGGGACTGGCGAAGCTTTCTTT. It yields the protein CATSINRDGTGEAFF.

The genes are TRBV20-1 and TRBJ1-5; D is possibly TRBD1 (5 bases). This CDR3 is 14 amino acids long. Germline CDR1 and CDR2: DFQATT and SNEGSKA (reference sequence). With 5 bases removed from V and 1 base from J, the gap between germline ends came to 12 bases. CDR3 residues: CSAYWGLSNQPQHF. Written as DNA, the CDR3 is TGCAGTGCTTACTGGGGGTTGAGCAATCAGCCCCAGCATTTT.

This clonotype was picked up many times. The chain links TRBV7-2 to TRBJ2-1; weak D call: TRBD2 (6 bases). V lost 5 bases, J lost 6 bases, and 14 bases lay in between. Germline CDR1 reads SGHTA; CDR2 reads FQGNSA. There are 14 residues in the CDR3. This chain's CDR3 is CASSPTPGVNEQFF. CDR3 DNA sequence: TGTGCCAGCAGCCCTACCCCGGGGGTCAATGAGCAGTTCTTC.

The chain joins TRBV12-3 or TRBV12-4 to TRBJ2-4; no definite D call. V lost 5 bases and J 0 bases, leaving 14 bases between the germline ends. The CDR3 spans 16 residues. The CDR3 sequence: CASSERVYLAKNIQYF. CDR3 coding DNA: TGTGCCAGCAGTGAAAGGGTATATCTAGCCAAAAACATTCAGTACTTC.

The rearrangement uses TRBV6-6 and TRBJ1-3; D gene uncertain. Trimming took 5 bases from V and 0 from J, leaving 8 bases between them. CDR3 size: 14 residues. Germline CDR1 and CDR2: MNHNY and SVGAGI (reference sequence). CDR3 protein: CASSPQLSGNTIYF. The CDR3 DNA follows: TGTGCCAGCAGTCCCCAGCTCTCTGGAAACACCATATATTTT.

To note about this clonotype: With a much larger clone just one base away, this may be a read error. The V call is TRBV12-3 or TRBV12-4, the J call TRBJ2-7; D may be TRBD2 (7 bases). CDR3 length equals 16 residues. V lost 7 bases and J 7 bases, leaving 26 bases between the germline ends. The CDR3 sequence is CASNPTGTTTSNEQYF. The DNA for the CDR3 is TGTGCCAGCAACCCCACAGGGACTACGACGTCCAATGAGCAGTACTTC.

The rearrangement uses TRBV9 and TRBJ2-3; no clear D gene. Germline-derived CDR1 and CDR2 are SGDLS and YYNGEE. The CDR3 loop spans 15 amino acids. The V and J ends lost 4 bases and 1 base respectively, with 13 bases between them. This CDR3 is CASSPVTHRTDTQYF. DNA for the CDR3: TGTGCCAGCAGCCCCGTAACCCATCGCACAGATACGCAGTATTTT.

V is TRBV7-8 and J is TRBJ1-6; possibly TRBD1 for D (6 bases). Germline V gene sequence: CDR1 SGHVS, CDR2 FQNEAQ. The CDR3 runs to 15 residues. With 1 base removed from V and 9 bases from J, the gap between germline ends came to 13 bases. DNA for the CDR3: TGTGCCAGCAGCTTAGTCGCCAGGGGTGCTTCACCCCTCCACTTT. It codes for CASSLVARGASPLHF.

As regards this clonotype: This may come from a read error, since a much larger clone is one base off. The rearrangement joins TRBV7-9 to TRBJ2-1; D gene unclear. Germline lookup yields CDR1 SEHNR and CDR2 FQNEAQ (reference sequence). Trimming removed 5 bases at V and 4 bases at J, with 12 bases between. The CDR3 spans 14 residues. CDR3 loop: CASSVGSQYNEQFF. The CDR3 DNA follows: TGTGCCAGCAGCGTGGGCAGCCAGTACAATGAGCAGTTCTTC.

There are a few counts of this clonotype. The V gene is TRBV7-2, the J gene TRBJ2-3, with 9 bases aligning to TRBD1. V shed 3 bases and J 4 bases; nucleotides not matched to a gene: 5. Germline lookup yields CDR1 SGHTA and CDR2 FQGNSA. The CDR3 consists of 15 residues. CDR3 in DNA: TGTGCCAGCAGCTTTAGGACAGGGGAGGCAGATACGCAGTATTTT. It codes for CASSFRTGEADTQYF.

The chain combines TRBV28 with TRBJ2-7, with a tentative D call TRBD2 (7 bases). Per the germline V gene, CDR1 is MDHEN and CDR2 is SYDVKM. This CDR3 is 15 amino acids long. Between the trimmed V and J ends, which lost 2 bases and 3 bases, there was a span of 14 bases. The CDR3 protein is CASSLKGGEIYEQYF. In DNA form, the CDR3 reads TGTGCCAGCAGTTTAAAAGGGGGGGAAATCTACGAGCAGTACTTC.

This sequence joins TRBV6-2 or TRBV6-3 and TRBJ2-2, with D uncertain. Germline V gene lookup returns CDR1 MNHEY and CDR2 SVGEGT. V was trimmed by 3 bases and J by 5 bases, leaving 10 bases between them. The length of the CDR3 is 14 residues. This CDR3 is CASSYSAETGELFF. DNA of the CDR3: TGTGCCAGCAGTTATTCCGCAGAGACCGGGGAGCTGTTTTTT.

J is TRBJ1-1 and V is TRBV20-1; a weak D match, TRBD1 (6 bases). V was shortened by 1 base and J by 1 base, with 10 bases between the two germline ends. The germline V gene has CDR1 DFQATT and CDR2 SNEGSKA (reference sequence). The CDR3 sequence is 14 residues long. CDR3 loop: CSARGGGANTEAFF. CDR3 sequence (DNA): TGCAGTGCTAGAGGGGGGGGCGCGAACACTGAAGCTTTCTTT.

Regarding this clonotype: A much larger clonotype is one base distant, so this may be a read error. The chain is built from TRBV29-1 and TRBJ2-7, with 7 bases lining up with TRBD1. The length of the CDR3 is 13 residues. Germline lookup yields CDR1 SQVTM and CDR2 ANQGSEA. CDR3 DNA sequence: TGCGGCGCCACCGGGACAGACTCCTACGAGCAGTACTTC. It translates to CGATGTDSYEQYF.

Details on this clonotype: Given a much more abundant clone one base away, this may be a read error. V and J are TRBV20-1 and TRBJ1-2; D might be TRBD1 (5 bases). Germline assignment: CDR1 DFQATT and CDR2 SNEGSKA (reference sequence). This CDR3 region has 12 residues. The CDR3 protein is CSASEGAYDYTF. In nucleotides, the CDR3 is TGCAGTGCTAGTGAAGGGGCCTATGACTACACCTTC.

V is TRBV4-2 and J is TRBJ2-2; no clear D. Deletions cut 2 bases from V and 3 bases from J, with 13 bases between. Germline CDR1 reads LGHNA; CDR2 reads YNFKEQ. The CDR3 length is 16 residues. For the CDR3, the DNA is TGTGCCAGCAGCCAATTATCTGAGTGGGACACCGGGGAGCTGTTTTTT. Its translation is CASSQLSEWDTGELFF.

This chain links TRBV20-1 with TRBJ1-5, with 9 positions matching TRBD1. The CDR3 sequence is 14 residues long. The J segment lost 7 bases and the V segment lost 1 base, leaving 5 bases of the junction unmatched. Germline lookup yields CDR1 DFQATT and CDR2 SNEGSKA (reference sequence). This CDR3 is CSARGTGDRQPQHF. CDR3 DNA sequence: TGCAGTGCTAGAGGGACAGGGGATAGGCAGCCCCAGCATTTT.

The chain combines TRBV21-1 with TRBJ1-5. TRBV21-1 is tagged as a pseudogene. CDR3 length: 18 amino acids. The CDR3 reads CASSKSYGLAGADQPQHF. CDR3 nucleotides: TGTGCCAGCAGCAAATCTTATGGTCTCGCGGGAGCTGATCAGCCCCAGCATTTT.